This TCR beta chain was captured in a study of post-analysis software for immune sequencing data. Study-wide findings and caveats: The five TRBV segments detected at higher frequency in patients than in controls included TRBV5-6, TRBV5-1 and TRBV20-1.

From germline, CDR1 is DFQATT and CDR2 SNEGSKA (reference sequence). The germline V and J ends were trimmed by 3 bases and 1 base, with 6 bases remaining between them. The CDR3 runs to 12 residues. Unique molecular identifiers were present in the TCR beta cDNA libraries. MiXCR, applied by TCRdb to the PCR reads, yields one record per CDR3 protein. In the table there are 350,000 to 450,000 distinct CDR3 sequences, roughly 36% of which are singletons. Details on this clonotype: The antigen remains unidentified.

The rearrangement links TRBV20-1 to TRBJ1-1; D remains unclear. The TCR comes from a girl aged 5-17 years with multiple sclerosis. The sequencing input was blood. As DNA, the CDR3 is TGCAGTGCTAGTTTTCAGAACACTGAAGCTTTCTTT. It codes for CSASFQNTEAFF.